Reported below is one T cell receptor (beta chain). Its antigen is as yet unknown. The primer mix had 60 Vbeta and 13 Jbeta primers. Repertoires were generated with immunoSEQ multiplex PCR, while TCRdb's copy carries only in-frame clones and drops some. Of approximately 130,000 clones in the sample, over 60% were seen once. These data belong to a study of cytomegalovirus exposure and HLA in healthy donors. Whole-study findings and limits: Later genetic work tied a missense DCLRE1C variant to beta-chain V and J trimming. Among CMV-associated TCR beta chains, most appeared HLA-restricted in a later analysis. Serostatus for CMV was the only available immune exposure information.

Trimming stripped 1 base from V and 7 bases from J, with 11 bases between. Germline-derived CDR1 and CDR2 are SGDLS and YYNGEE. The CDR3 sequence is 14 residues long. Among the donors, all were healthy bone marrow donors. The TCR comes from a man younger than 30 in good health and CMV-seropositive. The rearrangement joins TRBV9 to TRBJ2-2; D is undetermined. The sample taken for sequencing was PBMCs. The CDR3: CASSVLVGGGELFF. The CDR3 nucleotides are TGTGCCAGCAGCGTATTGGTAGGCGGCGGGGAGCTGTTTTTT.